What follows are 28 T cell receptor beta chains derived from one specimen sequenced in a study of shared T cell receptors in the human thymus. Profiled with immunoSEQ multiplex PCR; TCRdb holds only in-frame clones, not every one. Here the sample spans some 640,000 clones, around 87% being singletons. These data also formed part of another study, on human thymus T cells.

Sequencing was performed on thymocytes. These receptor sequences come from a boy younger than two with a congenital heart defect.

In DNA, the CDR3 is TGTGCCAGCAGCTTGCGCCCGGGATCCGGGGAGCTGTTTTTT. Translation: CASSLRPGSGELFF. The chain carries TRBV5-5 and TRBJ2-2; D may be TRBD2 (5 bases). Germline lookup yields CDR1 SGHKS and CDR2 YYEKEE (reference sequence). The CDR3 contains 14 residues. V dropped 1 base and J dropped 6 bases, with 10 bases sitting between them. The variable domain in full, completed from reference TRBV5-5 and TRBJ2-2, reads DAGVTQSPTHLIKTRGQQVTLRCSPISGHKSVSWYQQVLGQGPQFIFQYYEKEERGRGNFPDRFSARQFPNYSSELNVNALLLGDSALYLCASSLRPGSGELFFGEGSRLTVL.

The V gene is TRBV14, the J gene TRBJ2-3, with TRBD1 matching over 8 bases. CDR3 length: 16 residues. The junction had 6 bases not matched to a gene; V was cut back by 0 bases and J by 4 bases. In germline, CDR1 is SGHDN, CDR2 FVKESK. The CDR3: CASSQDDRGRADTQYF. The CDR3, as DNA: TGTGCCAGCAGCCAAGACGACAGGGGTAGGGCAGATACGCAGTATTTT.

This chain uses TRBV4-3 with TRBJ2-7; tentatively, D is TRBD2 (6 bases). The CDR3 runs 16 residues. V gave up 0 bases and J gave up 5 bases, with 17 bases separating them. The germline V gene has CDR1 LGHNA and CDR2 YSLEER. The CDR3 here is CASSQDSRLDIDEQYF. The CDR3 coding sequence is TGCGCCAGCAGCCAAGATTCAAGACTAGACATTGACGAGCAGTACTTC.

This clone was counted between two and nine times. The rearrangement uses TRBV7-4 and TRBJ2-6; 8 bases match TRBD2. CDR1 and CDR2 (germline): SGHVT, SQSDAQ. J lost 0 bases, V lost 4 bases, and 2 bases had no gene match. This CDR3 region has 16 residues. The CDR3 nucleotides are TGTGCCAGCAGCTCGGGGGGGAGCTCTGGGGCCAACGTCCTGACTTTC. Translating gives CASSSGGSSGANVLTF.

This sequence joins TRBV4-3 and TRBJ2-1, with 13 bases matching TRBD2. V dropped 3 bases and J dropped 3; count of bases not matched to a gene: 2. CDR1 and CDR2 (germline): LGHNA, YSLEER. The CDR3 consists of 16 residues. CDR3 loop: CASSQTSGRLYNEQFF. CDR3 nucleotides: TGCGCCAGCAGCCAGACTAGCGGGAGGCTCTACAATGAGCAGTTCTTC.

V is TRBV11-2 and J is TRBJ1-6; 7 bases match TRBD1. The CDR3 has 18 residues. V lost 0 bases to trimming and J lost 5 bases; unmatched junction nucleotides: 10. The germline gives CDR1 SGHAT, CDR2 FQNNGV. The CDR3 bases are TGTGCCAGCAGCTTAGATCGAATCACCGACAGGGATAATTCACCCCTCCACTTT. Translated: CASSLDRITDRDNSPLHF.

This chain connects TRBV7-9 to TRBJ1-1, with TRBD1 as a possible D gene (5 bases). CDR1 is SEHNR, CDR2 FQNEAQ, per germline (reference sequence). Trimming removed 5 bases from V and 3 bases from J, with 16 bases in between. This CDR3 region has 15 residues. The CDR3 DNA follows: TGTGCCAGCAGCGGGTACCAAATAGGGGACACTGAAGCTTTCTTT. Translated, it gives CASSGYQIGDTEAFF. Drawing the rest from reference TRBV7-9 and TRBJ1-1, the complete variable domain is DTGVSQNPRHKITKRGQNVTFRCDPISEHNRLYWYRQTLGQGPEFLTYFQNEAQLEKSRLLSDRFSAERPKGSFSTLEIQRTEQGDSAMYLCASSGYQIGDTEAFFGQGTRLTVV.

This chain joins TRBV27 and TRBJ2-7; D is ambiguous. Germline values: CDR1 MNHEY, CDR2 SMNVEV (reference sequence). V lost 4 bases and J 5 bases, leaving 9 bases between the germline ends. The CDR3 is 12 amino acids. CDR3 nucleotides: TGTGCCAGCAGTTCGGCCGGAGACGAGCAGTACTTC. Translating it yields CASSSAGDEQYF.

This rearrangement joins TRBV7-3 to TRBJ2-1; 11 bases match TRBD2. V lost 4 bases and J lost 7; bases outside the gene matches: 3. The CDR3 runs 14 residues. Germline V lookup: CDR1 SGHTA, CDR2 FQGTGA. CDR3 residues: CASSSSGGHNEQFF. CDR3 nucleotides: TGTGCCAGCAGCTCTAGCGGGGGGCATAATGAGCAGTTCTTC.

This rearrangement joins TRBV7-9 to TRBJ1-4; D is perhaps TRBD1 (5 bases). The germline CDR1 and CDR2 sequences are SEHNR and FQNEAQ (reference sequence). CDR3 size: 16 residues. Trimming took 4 bases from V and 7 from J, leaving 19 bases between them. The CDR3: CASSSCFRGGGEKLFF. In DNA form, the CDR3 reads TGTGCCAGCAGCTCGTGTTTCCGTGGGGGGGGTGAAAAACTGTTTTTT.

The chain joins TRBV4-3 to TRBJ2-1, with 8 bases fitting TRBD1. Germline values: CDR1 LGHNA, CDR2 YSLEER. The junction had 8 bases not matched to a gene; V was cut back by 4 bases and J by 9 bases. CDR3 length: 14 residues. The CDR3 DNA reads as TGCGCCAGCAGCCCCCGGACAGGGAGTGCTGAGCAGTTCTTC. Translation: CASSPRTGSAEQFF.

The chain uses TRBV28 and TRBJ1-5, with D perhaps matching TRBD1 (6 bases). This CDR3 is built from 15 residues. Trimming left V 1 base short and J 5 bases short, with 12 bases between. Germline CDR1 is MDHEN and CDR2 is SYDVKM. CDR3 coding DNA: TGTGCCAGCAGTTTATTACAGGGTTCCCATCAGCCCCAGCATTTT. Residues: CASSLLQGSHQPQHF.

About this clone: Relative to the germline gene, one junction end is altered; a read error may explain this. The CDR3 here is CASSSDDRPNTGELFF. For the CDR3, the DNA is TGTGCTAGCAGCTCAGACGACAGACCAAACACCGGGGAGCTGTTTTTT. This chain links TRBV7-7 with TRBJ2-2; tentative D call: TRBD1 (5 bases). This CDR3 region has 16 residues. Germline V gene data show CDR1 as SSHAT and CDR2 as FNYEAQ (reference sequence).

The chain links TRBV6-5 to TRBJ1-1; the D gene is possibly TRBD1 (6 bases). The CDR3 runs 15 residues. In germline, CDR1 is MNHEY, CDR2 SVGAGI. The V gene lost 1 base and the J gene lost 7 bases, with 16 bases spanning the gap. This CDR3 is CASSYWGGSRREAFF. The CDR3 nucleotides read TGTGCCAGCAGTTACTGGGGGGGCAGCCGACGTGAAGCTTTCTTT.

This chain uses TRBV2 with TRBJ2-7; no definite D call. The CDR3 is made up of 15 amino acids. V was cut by 2 bases and J by 0 bases, with 11 bases left in between. Germline CDR1 SNHLY, CDR2 FYNNEI. CDR3 coding DNA: TGTGCCAGCAGTGAAATAGCCATCGACTCCTACGAGCAGTACTTC. It yields the protein CASSEIAIDSYEQYF. Looking up the rest from reference TRBV2 and TRBJ2-7 gives the full variable domain: EPEVTQTPSHQVTQMGQEVILRCVPISNHLYFYWYRQILGQKVEFLVSFYNNEISEKSEIFDDQFSVERPDGSNFTLKIRSTKLEDSAMYFCASSEIAIDSYEQYFGPGTRLTVT.

This clone appeared a single time. This sequence joins TRBV5-4 and TRBJ2-7; a possible D gene is TRBD2 (6 bases). Germline V gene lookup returns CDR1 SGHNT and CDR2 YYREEE (reference sequence). The CDR3 runs to 15 residues. V was pared by 1 base and J by 0 bases, with 11 bases between. The CDR3 loop reads CASSLWPSDSYEQYF. The CDR3 DNA reads as TGTGCCAGCAGCTTGTGGCCTAGCGACTCCTACGAGCAGTACTTC. The whole variable domain, filled in from reference TRBV5-4 and TRBJ2-7, reads ETGVTQSPTHLIKTRGQQVTLRCSSQSGHNTVSWYQQALGQGPQFIFQYYREEENGRGNFPPRFSGLQFPNYSSELNVNALELDDSALYLCASSLWPSDSYEQYFGPGTRLTVT.

This clone has a single count. This chain links TRBV19 with TRBJ2-6; 10 positions match TRBD1. CDR1 and CDR2 from the germline V gene are LNHDA and SQIVND (reference sequence). V lost 3 bases to trimming and J lost 0 bases; unmatched junction nucleotides: 8. This CDR3 is built from 19 residues. The CDR3 nucleotides read TGTGCCAGTAGTATGCGGACAGGGGGATCCCACTCTGGGGCCAACGTCCTGACTTTC. This gives the protein CASSMRTGGSHSGANVLTF.

The chain recombines TRBV12-5 with TRBJ2-6, with D possibly TRBD1 on 5 matching bases. CDR3 length: 17 amino acids. CDR1 and CDR2 from the germline V gene are LGHNT and FRNRAP. V shed 1 base and J shed 2 bases, with 12 bases lying between them. CDR3: CASGLGLGAAGANVLTF. In nucleotides, the CDR3 is TGTGCTAGTGGTTTGGGTCTAGGGGCGGCTGGGGCCAACGTCCTGACTTTC.

V and J are TRBV28 and TRBJ2-7, with TRBD1 matching over 7 bases. The CDR3 covers 12 residues. Per the germline V gene, CDR1 is MDHEN and CDR2 is SYDVKM. The V and J ends lost 11 bases and 1 base, in that order; junction bases with no gene match: 5. The CDR3 protein is CAASTGSYEQYF. The DNA for the CDR3 is TGTGCCGCGTCGACAGGGTCCTACGAGCAGTACTTC.

The rearrangement joins TRBV5-1 to TRBJ2-2, with D tentatively TRBD1 (6 bases). The CDR3 is 13 amino acids. Germline assignment: CDR1 SGHRS and CDR2 YFSETQ. V shed 6 bases and J shed 7 bases, with 13 bases lying between them. This CDR3 reads CASTQGLGGELFF. In DNA form, the CDR3 reads TGCGCCAGCACACAGGGATTGGGCGGGGAGCTGTTTTTT.

This chain's CDR3 is CASSTTSGGALDTQYF. In DNA, the CDR3 is TGTGCCAGCAGTACGACTAGCGGGGGGGCTTTGGATACGCAGTATTTT. The V call is TRBV6-6, the J call TRBJ2-3; TRBD2 matches at 14 bases. CDR1 is MNHNY, CDR2 SVGAGI, per germline (reference sequence). This CDR3 region has 16 residues. Trimming took 5 bases from V and 6 from J; bases not matched to a gene: 7.

The chain couples TRBV4-3 to TRBJ2-1; the match to TRBD1 covers 7 bases. In germline, CDR1 is LGHNA, CDR2 YSLEER. J was trimmed by 5 bases and V by 0 bases; bases with no gene match: 22. The CDR3 consists of 21 residues. CDR3 region: CASSQDPRGGRQGRSDNEQFF. The CDR3, as DNA: TGCGCCAGCAGCCAAGACCCCCGAGGGGGCCGACAGGGAAGGTCGGACAATGAGCAGTTCTTC.

The chain uses TRBV15 and TRBJ1-1; D perhaps matches TRBD1 (6 bases). Germline V gene sequence: CDR1 LNHNV, CDR2 YYDKDF (reference sequence). The CDR3 length is 18 residues. Trimming stripped 5 bases from V and 5 bases from J, with 27 bases between. CDR3 DNA: TGTGCCACCAGCCGCGGGGGAAGGGGGTCTAAAGTGGGAACTGAAGCTTTCTTT. This encodes CATSRGGRGSKVGTEAFF.

The V call is TRBV2, the J call TRBJ2-2; TRBD1 might be the D (6 bases). There are 14 residues in the CDR3. Germline CDR1 is SNHLY and CDR2 is FYNNEI. V lost 8 bases and J lost 3, with 13 bases in between. The CDR3: CASLGTHDTGELFF. The DNA for the CDR3 is TGTGCCAGCTTAGGGACACATGACACCGGGGAGCTGTTTTTT.

This clone showed up just a few times. V and J are TRBV6-5 and TRBJ1-6; D might be TRBD1 (6 bases). This CDR3 has 16 amino acids. Germline CDR1 reads MNHEY; CDR2 reads SVGAGI. The V and J ends lost 4 bases and 7 bases respectively, with 17 bases between them. Here the CDR3 DNA reads TGTGCCAGCAGTTTCCTACAGGGACGGAACAATTCACCCCTCCACTTT. Its translation is CASSFLQGRNNSPLHF.

This rearrangement joins TRBV19 to TRBJ1-5, with 9 nucleotides matching TRBD1. This CDR3 is 17 amino acids long. J gave up 2 bases and V 3 bases, and 8 bases lay outside the gene matches. The germline CDR1 and CDR2 sequences are LNHDA and SQIVND (reference sequence). The CDR3 here is CASSILDRGVGNQPQHF. DNA for the CDR3: TGTGCCAGTAGTATCCTGGACAGGGGTGTTGGCAATCAGCCCCAGCATTTT.

The chain is built from TRBV18 and TRBJ2-4; 10 nucleotides line up with TRBD2. The CDR3 sequence is 16 residues long. From germline, CDR1 is KGHSH and CDR2 LQKENI. The V and J ends lost 0 bases and 6 bases, in that order; junction bases with no gene match: 5. CDR3 coding DNA: TGTGCCAGCTCACCACCAGCTAGCGGGAGAATAAACATTCAGTACTTC. Residues: CASSPPASGRINIQYF.

The chain joins TRBV28 to TRBJ2-1; D perhaps matches TRBD2 (5 bases). The V and J ends lost 1 base and 9 bases respectively, with 10 bases between them. CDR3 length: 13 amino acids. The germline gives CDR1 MDHEN, CDR2 SYDVKM. In nucleotides, the CDR3 is TGTGCCAGCAGTTTATCTCGGGGATTTGAGCAGTTCTTC. The encoded protein is CASSLSRGFEQFF.